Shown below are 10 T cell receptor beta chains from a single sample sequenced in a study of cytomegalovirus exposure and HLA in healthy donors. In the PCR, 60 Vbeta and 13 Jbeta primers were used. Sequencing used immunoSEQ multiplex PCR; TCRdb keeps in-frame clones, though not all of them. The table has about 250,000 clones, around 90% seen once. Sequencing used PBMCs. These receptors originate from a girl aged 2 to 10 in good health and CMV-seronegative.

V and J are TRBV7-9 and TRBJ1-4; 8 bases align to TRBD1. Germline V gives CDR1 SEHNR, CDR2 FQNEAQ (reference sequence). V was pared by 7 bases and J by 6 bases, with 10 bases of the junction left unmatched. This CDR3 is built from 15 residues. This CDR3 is CASTGGNRKDEKLFF. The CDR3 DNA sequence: TGTGCCAGCACAGGGGGCAATAGAAAAGATGAAAAACTGTTTTTT.

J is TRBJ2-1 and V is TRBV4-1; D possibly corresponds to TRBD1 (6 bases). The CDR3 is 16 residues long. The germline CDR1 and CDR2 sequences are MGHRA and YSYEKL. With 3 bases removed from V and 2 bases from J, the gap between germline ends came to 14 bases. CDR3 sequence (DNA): TGCGCCAGCAGCCAGCCGGGACACCGAACCTACAATGAGCAGTTCTTC. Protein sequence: CASSQPGHRTYNEQFF.

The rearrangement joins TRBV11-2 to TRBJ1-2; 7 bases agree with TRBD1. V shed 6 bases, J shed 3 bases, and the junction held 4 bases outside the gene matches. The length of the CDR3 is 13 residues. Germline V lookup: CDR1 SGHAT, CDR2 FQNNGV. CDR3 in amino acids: CASRPTGDYGYTF. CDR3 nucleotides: TGTGCCAGCAGACCCACAGGGGACTATGGCTACACCTTC. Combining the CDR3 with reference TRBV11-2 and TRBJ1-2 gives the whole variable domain EAGVAQSPRYKIIEKRQSVAFWCNPISGHATLYWYQQILGQGPKLLIQFQNNGVVDDSQLPKDRFSAERLKGVDSTLKIQPAKLEDSAVYLCASRPTGDYGYTFGSGTRLTVV.

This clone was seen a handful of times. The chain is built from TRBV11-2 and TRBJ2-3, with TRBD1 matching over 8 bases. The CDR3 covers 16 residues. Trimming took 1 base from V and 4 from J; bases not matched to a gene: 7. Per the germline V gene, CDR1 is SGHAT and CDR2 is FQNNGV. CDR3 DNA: TGTGCCAGCAGCTTAGGATCCCCAGGGGGCGCAGATACGCAGTATTTT. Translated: CASSLGSPGGADTQYF. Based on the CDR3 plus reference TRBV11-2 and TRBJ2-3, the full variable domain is EAGVAQSPRYKIIEKRQSVAFWCNPISGHATLYWYQQILGQGPKLLIQFQNNGVVDDSQLPKDRFSAERLKGVDSTLKIQPAKLEDSAVYLCASSLGSPGGADTQYFGPGTRLTVL.

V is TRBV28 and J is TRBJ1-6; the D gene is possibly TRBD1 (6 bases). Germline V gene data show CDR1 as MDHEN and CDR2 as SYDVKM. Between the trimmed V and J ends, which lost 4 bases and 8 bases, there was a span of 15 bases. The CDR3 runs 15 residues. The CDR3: CASSSEWGGDSPLHF. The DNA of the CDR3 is TGTGCCAGCAGTTCTGAATGGGGGGGCGATTCACCCCTCCACTTT.

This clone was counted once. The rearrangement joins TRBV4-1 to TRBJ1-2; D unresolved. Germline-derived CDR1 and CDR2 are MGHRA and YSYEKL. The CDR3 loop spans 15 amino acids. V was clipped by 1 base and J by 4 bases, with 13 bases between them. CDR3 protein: CASSQVGGQLYGYTF. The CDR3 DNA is TGCGCCAGCAGCCAAGTGGGAGGGCAGCTCTATGGCTACACCTTC.

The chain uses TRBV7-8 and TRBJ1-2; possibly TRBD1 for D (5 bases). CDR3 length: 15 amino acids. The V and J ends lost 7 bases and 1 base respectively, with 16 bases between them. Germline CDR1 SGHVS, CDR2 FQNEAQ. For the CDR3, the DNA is TGTGCCAGCACTAAAACCCAGGGCCTTAACTATGGCTACACCTTC. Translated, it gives CASTKTQGLNYGYTF.

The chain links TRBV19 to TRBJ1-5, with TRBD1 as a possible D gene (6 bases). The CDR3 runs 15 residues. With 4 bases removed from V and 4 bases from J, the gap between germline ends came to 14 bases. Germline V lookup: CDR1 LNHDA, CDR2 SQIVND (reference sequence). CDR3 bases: TGTGCCAGTAGTACCCTAGACAGGCAAAATCAGCCCCAGCATTTT. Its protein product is CASSTLDRQNQPQHF.

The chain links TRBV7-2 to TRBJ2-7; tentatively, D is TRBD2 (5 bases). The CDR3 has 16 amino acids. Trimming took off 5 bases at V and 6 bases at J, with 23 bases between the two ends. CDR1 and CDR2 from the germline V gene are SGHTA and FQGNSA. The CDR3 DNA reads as TGTGCCAGCAGCGAAAACCCGGTCCGGGGAATGGGCGAGCAGTACTTC. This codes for CASSENPVRGMGEQYF.

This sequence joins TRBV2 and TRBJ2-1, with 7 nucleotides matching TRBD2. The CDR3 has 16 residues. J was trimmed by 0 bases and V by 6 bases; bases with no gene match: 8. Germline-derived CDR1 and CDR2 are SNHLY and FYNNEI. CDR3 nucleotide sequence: TGTGCCAGCAGGGGGGGGATGGGGAACTCCTACAATGAGCAGTTCTTC. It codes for CASRGGMGNSYNEQFF.